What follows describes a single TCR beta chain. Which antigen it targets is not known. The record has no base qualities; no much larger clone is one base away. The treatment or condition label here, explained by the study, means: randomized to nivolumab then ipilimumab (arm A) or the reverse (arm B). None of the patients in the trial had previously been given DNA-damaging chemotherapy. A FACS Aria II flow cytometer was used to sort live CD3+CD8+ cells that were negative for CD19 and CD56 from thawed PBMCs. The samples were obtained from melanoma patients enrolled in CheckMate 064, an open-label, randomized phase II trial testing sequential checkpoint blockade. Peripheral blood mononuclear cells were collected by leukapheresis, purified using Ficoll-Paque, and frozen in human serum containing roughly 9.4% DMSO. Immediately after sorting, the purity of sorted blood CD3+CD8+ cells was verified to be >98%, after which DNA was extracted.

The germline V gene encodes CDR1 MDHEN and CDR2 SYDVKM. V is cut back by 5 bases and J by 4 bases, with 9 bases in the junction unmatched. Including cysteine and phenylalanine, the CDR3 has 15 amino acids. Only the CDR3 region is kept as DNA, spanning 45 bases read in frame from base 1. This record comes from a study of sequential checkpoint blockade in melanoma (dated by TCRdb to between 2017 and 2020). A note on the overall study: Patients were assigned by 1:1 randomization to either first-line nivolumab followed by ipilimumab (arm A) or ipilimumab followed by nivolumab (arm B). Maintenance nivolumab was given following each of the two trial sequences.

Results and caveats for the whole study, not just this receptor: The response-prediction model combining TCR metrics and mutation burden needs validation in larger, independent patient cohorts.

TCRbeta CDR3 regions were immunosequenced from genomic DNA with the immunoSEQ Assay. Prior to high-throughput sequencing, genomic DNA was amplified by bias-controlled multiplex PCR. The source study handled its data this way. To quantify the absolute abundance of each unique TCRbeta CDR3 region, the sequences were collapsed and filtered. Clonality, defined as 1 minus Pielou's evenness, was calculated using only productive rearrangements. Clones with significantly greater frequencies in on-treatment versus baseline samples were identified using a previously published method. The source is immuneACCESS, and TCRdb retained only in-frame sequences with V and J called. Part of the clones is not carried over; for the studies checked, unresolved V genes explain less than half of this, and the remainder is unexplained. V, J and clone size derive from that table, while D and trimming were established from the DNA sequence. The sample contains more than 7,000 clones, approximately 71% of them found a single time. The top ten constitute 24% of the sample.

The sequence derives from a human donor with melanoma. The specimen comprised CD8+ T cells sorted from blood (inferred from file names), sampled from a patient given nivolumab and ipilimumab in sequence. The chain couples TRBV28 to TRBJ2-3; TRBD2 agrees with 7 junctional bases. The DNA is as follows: TGTGCCAGCAGTGTGGGCAGCGGGAACGCAGATACGCAGTATTTT. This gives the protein CASSVGSGNADTQYF. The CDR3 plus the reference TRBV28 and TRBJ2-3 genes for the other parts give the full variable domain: DVKVTQSSRYLVKRTGEKVFLECVQDMDHENMFWYRQDPGLGLRLIYFSYDVKMKEKGDIPEGYSVSREKKERFSLILESASTNQTSMYLCASSVGSGNADTQYFGPGTRLTVL.